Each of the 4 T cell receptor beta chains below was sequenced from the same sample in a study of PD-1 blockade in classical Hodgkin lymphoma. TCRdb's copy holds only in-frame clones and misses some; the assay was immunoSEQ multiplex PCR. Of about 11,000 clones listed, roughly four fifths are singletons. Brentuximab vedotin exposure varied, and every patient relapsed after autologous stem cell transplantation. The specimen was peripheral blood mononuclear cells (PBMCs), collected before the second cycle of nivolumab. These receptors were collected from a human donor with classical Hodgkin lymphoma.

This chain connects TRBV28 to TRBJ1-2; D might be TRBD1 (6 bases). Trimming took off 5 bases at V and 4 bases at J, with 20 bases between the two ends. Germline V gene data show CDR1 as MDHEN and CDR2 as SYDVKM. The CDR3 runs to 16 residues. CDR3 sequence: CASSNAGGQGRYGYTF. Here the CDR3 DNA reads TGTGCCAGCAGTAACGCCGGGGGGCAGGGCCGCTATGGCTACACCTTC.

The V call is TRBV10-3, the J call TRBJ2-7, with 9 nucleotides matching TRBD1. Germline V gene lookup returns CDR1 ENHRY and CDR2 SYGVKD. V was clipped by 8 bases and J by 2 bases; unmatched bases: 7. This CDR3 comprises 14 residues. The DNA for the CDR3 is TGTGCCATCGCACAGGGGGCGCGGGCCTACGAGCAGTACTTC. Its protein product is CAIAQGARAYEQYF.

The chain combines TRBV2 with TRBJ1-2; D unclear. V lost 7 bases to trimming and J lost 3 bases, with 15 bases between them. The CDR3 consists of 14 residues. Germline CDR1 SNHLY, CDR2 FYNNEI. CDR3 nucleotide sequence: TGTGCCAGCAATTCCCCACACCGTGACTATGGCTACACCTTC. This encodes CASNSPHRDYGYTF.

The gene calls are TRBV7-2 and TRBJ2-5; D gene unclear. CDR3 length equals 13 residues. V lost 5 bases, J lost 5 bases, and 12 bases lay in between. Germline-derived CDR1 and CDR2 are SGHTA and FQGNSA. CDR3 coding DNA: TGTGCCAGCAGCAGCTTACAAAGGGAGACCCAGTACTTC. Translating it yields CASSSLQRETQYF.